These 31 T cell receptor beta chains share one sample of origin, sequenced in a study of Graves' ophthalmopathy and Graves' hyperthyroidism. The authors amplified TCR beta CDR3 regions from RNA transcripts. The authors performed first-round RT-PCR with HTBI primers and then a second-round multiplex PCR. TCRdb re-analysed the multiplex PCR reads in MiXCR, keeping a single row per CDR3 protein. The data show 500,000 to 700,000 distinct CDR3 sequences, about a fifth seen once. The sequenced material came from peripheral blood. The receptors were sampled from a woman between 18 and 30 years old with stable Graves' hyperthyroidism. Some clones in this sample may be carry-over from other donors' samples.

This clonotype was observed a single time. The V and J genes are TRBV20-1 and TRBJ2-7; TRBD2 agrees at 9 bases. V lost 0 bases, J lost 2 bases, and 5 bases stayed unmatched. The CDR3 is 15 amino acids. The V gene's germline CDR1 is DFQATT and CDR2 SNEGSKA (reference sequence). In DNA form, the CDR3 reads TGCAGTGCTAGAGATCGGACTAGCGCTACCTACGAGCAGTACTTC. Translation: CSARDRTSATYEQYF.

The rearrangement joins TRBV12-3 or TRBV12-4 to TRBJ2-2; D unresolved. Trimming stripped 3 bases from V and 4 bases from J, with 9 bases between. The CDR3 totals 14 residues. The CDR3 is CASSFGGITGELFF. As DNA, the CDR3 is TGTGCCAGCAGTTTCGGCGGTATCACCGGGGAGCTGTTTTTT.

This clonotype was observed many times. The chain couples TRBV6-5 to TRBJ1-2; 7 nucleotides agree with TRBD1. CDR3 size: 14 residues. With V trimmed by 2 bases and J by 7 bases, 7 bases remained unmatched. Germline values: CDR1 MNHEY, CDR2 SVGAGI. Written as DNA, the CDR3 is TGTGCCAGCAGTTACCGGCCCACAGGGGTTGGCTACACCTTC. This sequence encodes CASSYRPTGVGYTF.

This clonotype occurred many times. The rearrangement uses TRBV2 and TRBJ1-6; D may be TRBD1 (5 bases). The V end was cut by 6 bases, the J end by 4 bases, with 10 bases between. CDR1 is SNHLY, CDR2 FYNNEI, per germline. The CDR3 loop spans 14 amino acids. CDR3 loop: CASSSGRYNSPLHF. DNA for the CDR3: TGTGCCAGCAGCTCGGGACGGTATAATTCACCCCTCCACTTT.

This clonotype has a count of ten or more. This chain joins TRBV4-1 and TRBJ2-5; D may be TRBD1 or TRBD2 (6 bases each). This CDR3 is 19 amino acids long. V lost 5 bases and J lost 4, with 29 bases in between. Germline V gives CDR1 MGHRA, CDR2 YSYEKL. For the CDR3, the DNA is TGCGCCAGCAGCTCACAATGGGGGGCGGGACCTACAGCGGGAGAGACCCAGTACTTC. Amino acids: CASSSQWGAGPTAGETQYF.

The rearrangement uses TRBV7-9 and TRBJ1-1; 7 bases line up with TRBD1. The CDR3 contains 12 residues. The germline V gene encodes CDR1 SEHNR and CDR2 FQNEAQ (reference sequence). V was clipped by 5 bases and J by 9 bases; unmatched bases: 6. CDR3 coding DNA: TGTGCCAGCAGCCGAACAGGGGTTCAAGCTTTCTTT. Translated, it gives CASSRTGVQAFF.

This clonotype was picked up a small number of times. This chain uses TRBV11-1 with TRBJ1-3; tentative D call: TRBD1 (5 bases). The CDR3 is 16 residues long. With 2 bases removed from V and 0 bases from J, the gap between germline ends came to 11 bases. Germline lookup yields CDR1 SGHAT and CDR2 FQDESV (reference sequence). CDR3: CASSLHGGPSGNTIYF. CDR3 DNA: TGTGCCAGCAGCTTACACGGGGGACCCTCTGGAAACACCATATATTTT. Combining the CDR3 with reference TRBV11-1 and TRBJ1-3 gives the whole variable domain EAEVAQSPRYKITEKSQAVAFWCDPISGHATLYWYRQILGQGPELLVQFQDESVVDDSQLPKDRFSAERLKGVDSTLKIQPAELGDSAMYLCASSLHGGPSGNTIYFGEGSWLTVV.

Only a few counts were recorded for this clonotype. V is TRBV5-6 and J is TRBJ1-2, with TRBD1 matching 9 bases. CDR3 length: 20 residues. Germline CDR1 is SGHDT and CDR2 is YYEEEE. V was pared by 2 bases and J by 4 bases, with 21 bases of the junction left unmatched. CDR3 DNA sequence: TGTGCCAGCAGCTTTACCGTTCCCCCCACAGGGGGCGGGTGGAGCTATGGCTACACCTTC. It encodes CASSFTVPPTGGGWSYGYTF.

The chain carries TRBV6-2 or TRBV6-3 and TRBJ2-2; D call uncertain. Trimming removed 2 bases at V and 3 bases at J, with 10 bases between. The CDR3 runs 15 residues. The germline V gene encodes CDR1 MNHEY and CDR2 SVGEGT. CDR3 sequence (DNA): TGTGCCAGCAGTTACATACAGTCTTACACCGGGGAGCTGTTTTTT. This gives the protein CASSYIQSYTGELFF.

This clonotype appeared many times. This chain uses TRBV6-2 or TRBV6-3 with TRBJ2-2, with D uncertain. This CDR3 is built from 17 residues. The V end was cut by 0 bases, the J end by 0 bases, with 11 bases between. Germline values: CDR1 MNHEY, CDR2 SVGEGT. The CDR3 loop is CASSYSTQLANTGELFF. The CDR3 nucleotides read TGTGCCAGCAGTTACTCGACACAACTCGCGAACACCGGGGAGCTGTTTTTT.

This clonotype was observed at least ten times. The chain employs TRBV6-5 and TRBJ2-7; 9 bases are shared with TRBD1. With 6 bases clipped from V and 4 bases from J, the junction kept 7 bases outside the gene matches. In germline, CDR1 is MNHEY, CDR2 SVGAGI. The CDR3 loop spans 14 amino acids. CDR3 amino acids: CASSSPGQGYEQYF. The CDR3, as DNA: TGTGCCAGCAGCTCCCCGGGACAGGGTTACGAGCAGTACTTC.

In its sample, this clonotype was seen a few times. The V call is TRBV18, the J call TRBJ1-2, with D maybe TRBD1 (6 bases). CDR1 is KGHSH and CDR2 is LQKENI in the germline V gene. The CDR3 has 15 amino acids. Trimming cost V 3 bases and J 3 bases, with 14 bases left between them. The CDR3 protein is CASSPRFSGDYGYTF. The CDR3 DNA is TGTGCCAGCTCACCGAGGTTCTCAGGGGACTATGGCTACACCTTC. Combining the CDR3 with reference TRBV18 and TRBJ1-2 gives the whole variable domain NAGVMQNPRHLVRRRGQEARLRCSPMKGHSHVYWYRQLPEEGLKFMVYLQKENIIDESGMPKERFSAEFPKEGPSILRIQQVVRGDSAAYFCASSPRFSGDYGYTFGSGTRLTVV.

In this sample, this clonotype turned up many times. This rearrangement joins TRBV28 to TRBJ1-1, with 8 bases lining up with TRBD1. V was clipped by 7 bases and J by 4 bases; unmatched bases: 5. The CDR3 has 13 residues. Germline lookup yields CDR1 MDHEN and CDR2 SYDVKM. The CDR3 loop reads CASTRQGSTEAFF. CDR3 DNA: TGTGCCAGCACCCGACAGGGGTCCACTGAAGCTTTCTTT.

The chain joins TRBV4-3 to TRBJ2-7; D is possibly TRBD1 (5 bases). Trimming removed 2 bases at V and 5 bases at J, with 16 bases between. The CDR3 runs to 15 residues. Germline CDR1 and CDR2: LGHNA and YSLEER. The CDR3: CASSQFGQGRNEQYF. The CDR3, as DNA: TGCGCCAGCAGCCAATTTGGGCAGGGTAGGAACGAGCAGTACTTC.

This clonotype showed up just a few times. The chain combines TRBV15 with TRBJ2-7; 7 nucleotides line up with TRBD2. The CDR3 is 16 amino acids. V lost 0 bases and J lost 2; bases outside the gene matches: 7. The germline V gene has CDR1 LNHNV and CDR2 YYDKDF (reference sequence). The CDR3 DNA follows: TGTGCCACCAGCAGAGATGGTGGCGGGAGTACCTACGAGCAGTACTTC. It is translated as CATSRDGGGSTYEQYF.

This clonotype was observed at least ten times. The J gene is TRBJ2-7, the V gene TRBV20-1; TRBD1 might be the D (6 bases). The V gene lost 5 bases and the J gene lost 4 bases, with 15 bases spanning the gap. This CDR3 is built from 13 residues. Germline CDR1 reads DFQATT; CDR2 reads SNEGSKA (reference sequence). This chain's CDR3 is CSAQGSSGYEQYF. In nucleotides, the CDR3 is TGCAGTGCTCAGGGGTCTAGTGGGTACGAGCAGTACTTC.

The chain employs TRBV6-2 or TRBV6-3 and TRBJ1-1; no definite D call. CDR3 size: 15 residues. Germline V gene data show CDR1 as MNHEY and CDR2 as SVGEGT. The V and J ends lost 1 base and 1 base respectively, with 10 bases between them. Here the CDR3 DNA reads TGTGCCAGCAGTTACTATTTACGGGAGAACACTGAAGCTTTCTTT. Encoded protein: CASSYYLRENTEAFF.

Many counts were recorded for this clonotype. The chain recombines TRBV9 with TRBJ2-7; D might be TRBD1 (8 bases). Germline loops: CDR1 SGDLS, CDR2 YYNGEE. The CDR3 has 14 amino acids. V was shortened by 5 bases and J by 3 bases, with 15 bases between the two germline ends. In nucleotides, the CDR3 is TGTGCCAGCAGTCGCACAGGGGGGGACTACGAGCAGTACTTC. Its protein product is CASSRTGGDYEQYF.

The genes are TRBV2 and TRBJ2-7; D is unresolved. This CDR3 is built from 11 residues. CDR1 is SNHLY, CDR2 FYNNEI, per germline. The germline V and J ends were trimmed by 6 bases and 3 bases, with 6 bases remaining between them. Here the CDR3 reads CASRVHYEQYF. In DNA, the CDR3 is TGTGCCAGCAGAGTTCACTACGAGCAGTACTTC.

At least ten counts were recorded for this clonotype. The chain combines TRBV30 with TRBJ1-1, with D unclear. Looked up from germline, CDR1 is GTSNPN and CDR2 is SVGIG (reference sequence). Between the trimmed V and J ends, which lost 4 bases and 1 base, there was a span of 10 bases. This CDR3 is built from 13 residues. The CDR3 is CAWTRDPNTEAFF. CDR3 DNA sequence: TGTGCCTGGACCCGAGACCCGAACACTGAAGCTTTCTTT.

This chain joins TRBV10-3 and TRBJ1-2; D remains ambiguous. Between the trimmed V and J ends, which lost 0 bases and 6 bases, there was a span of 5 bases. The CDR3 spans 12 residues. From germline, CDR1 is ENHRY and CDR2 SYGVKD. The chain's CDR3 is CAISESADGYTF. CDR3 DNA: TGTGCCATCAGTGAGTCGGCAGATGGCTACACCTTC.

The gene calls are TRBV20-1 and TRBJ1-5, with 9 bases matching TRBD1. Per the germline V gene, CDR1 is DFQATT and CDR2 is SNEGSKA (reference sequence). The CDR3 has 13 amino acids. After removal of 4 bases from V and 5 bases from J, the junction contained 3 bases not matched to a gene. CDR3 coding DNA: TGCAGTGCTATAGGACAGGGGCATCAGCCCCAGCATTTT. This gives the protein CSAIGQGHQPQHF.

This clonotype was observed at least ten times. This chain connects TRBV12-3 or TRBV12-4 to TRBJ2-2, with TRBD2 as a possible D gene (5 bases). The V end was cut by 5 bases, the J end by 6 bases, with 10 bases between. This CDR3 has 13 residues. DNA for the CDR3: TGTGCCAGCAGTCTTACTAGGCCCGGGGAGCTGTTTTTT. Translated: CASSLTRPGELFF.

Comment on this clonotype: Possible read error: a much larger clone is one base away. The chain joins TRBV12-3 or TRBV12-4 to TRBJ2-4; 7 positions match TRBD1. The length of the CDR3 is 14 residues. CDR3 residues: CASRGGQVPNIKYF. The CDR3 DNA is TGTGCCAGCAGAGGAGGACAGGTTCCAAACATTAAGTACTTC.

This clonotype was observed at least ten times. V gene TRBV11-2 combines with J gene TRBJ2-2, with 7 bases that match TRBD2. Germline V lookup: CDR1 SGHAT, CDR2 FQNNGV. V lost 2 bases to trimming and J lost 0 bases; unmatched junction nucleotides: 3. This CDR3 contains 16 residues. In nucleotides, the CDR3 is TGTGCCAGCAGCTTAATAACTAGCGCGAACACCGGGGAGCTGTTTTTT. Amino acids: CASSLITSANTGELFF.

The sample holds many counts of this clonotype. V is TRBV12-3 or TRBV12-4 and J is TRBJ1-1; 7 bases are shared with TRBD1. The CDR3 has 15 residues. V dropped 5 bases and J dropped 2; count of bases not matched to a gene: 8. CDR3 nucleotides: TGTGCCAGCAGTCAATGGACAGGTATAAACACTGAAGCTTTCTTT. It is translated as CASSQWTGINTEAFF.

This clonotype has just a few counts. V gene TRBV4-2 combines with J gene TRBJ1-6; possible D gene TRBD1, 5 bases. The germline V gene has CDR1 LGHNA and CDR2 YNFKEQ. Trimming stripped 5 bases from V and 4 bases from J, with 15 bases between. The CDR3 has 16 amino acids. CDR3 protein: CASSASTVSYNSPLHF. The CDR3, as DNA: TGTGCCAGCAGCGCGTCGACAGTTTCTTATAATTCACCCCTCCACTTT.

This clonotype was observed a handful of times. CDR3 loop: CASSPSDTDNSPLHF. The DNA of the CDR3 is TGCGCCAGCAGCCCCTCGGACACCGATAATTCACCCCTCCACTTT. This chain links TRBV5-1 with TRBJ1-6; possible D gene TRBD1, 5 bases. This CDR3 comprises 15 residues. CDR1 and CDR2 from the germline V gene are SGHRS and YFSETQ. V gave up 4 bases and J gave up 5 bases, with 13 bases separating them.

The rearrangement joins TRBV19 to TRBJ1-1; 11 bases agree with TRBD1. Trimming removed 5 bases from V and 6 bases from J; junction bases left unmatched: 8. The V gene's germline CDR1 is LNHDA and CDR2 SQIVND (reference sequence). The CDR3 totals 15 residues. The CDR3 DNA follows: TGTGCCAGTAGTCCTCGGACAGGGGGCTTCCCTGAAGCTTTCTTT. This translates into CASSPRTGGFPEAFF.

This rearrangement joins TRBV5-1 to TRBJ2-7, with D possibly matching TRBD1 (6 bases). Germline values: CDR1 SGHRS, CDR2 YFSETQ. Trimming took 3 bases from V and 9 from J, leaving 13 bases between them. CDR3 length equals 12 residues. The CDR3 region is CASSSQQGRQYF. CDR3 nucleotides: TGCGCCAGCAGCTCCCAACAGGGTCGGCAGTACTTC. Together with reference TRBV5-1 and TRBJ2-7, the CDR3 gives the full variable domain: KAGVTQTPRYLIKTRGQQVTLSCSPISGHRSVSWYQQTPGQGLQFLFEYFSETQRNKGNFPGRFSGRQFSNSRSEMNVSTLELGDSALYLCASSSQQGRQYFGPGTRLTVT.

The J gene is TRBJ2-7, the V gene TRBV29-1; maybe TRBD2 (5 bases). V dropped 0 bases and J dropped 1 base, with 13 bases sitting between them. CDR3 length: 15 residues. The V gene's germline CDR1 is SQVTM and CDR2 ANQGSEA. CDR3 in amino acids: CSVEDYRAGSYEQYF. DNA of the CDR3: TGCAGCGTTGAAGATTATAGGGCGGGTTCCTACGAGCAGTACTTC.